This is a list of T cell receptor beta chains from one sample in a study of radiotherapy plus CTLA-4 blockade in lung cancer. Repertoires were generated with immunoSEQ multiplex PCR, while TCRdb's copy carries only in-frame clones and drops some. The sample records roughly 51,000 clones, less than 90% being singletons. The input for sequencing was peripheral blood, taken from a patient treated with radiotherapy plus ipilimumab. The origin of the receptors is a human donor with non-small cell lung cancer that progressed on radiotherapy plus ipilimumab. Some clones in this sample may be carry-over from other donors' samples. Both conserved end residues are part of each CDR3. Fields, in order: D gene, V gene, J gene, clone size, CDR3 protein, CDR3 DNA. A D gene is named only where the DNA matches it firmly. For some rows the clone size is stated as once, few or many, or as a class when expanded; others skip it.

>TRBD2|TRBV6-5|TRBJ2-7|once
CASSYSKAGGYEQYF
TGTGCCAGCAGTTACTCGAAAGCGGGAGGTTACGAGCAGTACTTC
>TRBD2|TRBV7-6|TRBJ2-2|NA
CASSYYGASGSTGELFF
TGTGCCAGCAGCTACTACGGGGCTAGCGGATCCACCGGGGAGCTGTTTTTT
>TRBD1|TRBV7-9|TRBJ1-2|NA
CASSSPPGQGASGYTF
TGTGCCAGCAGCTCTCCCCCGGGACAGGGGGCGTCCGGCTACACCTTC
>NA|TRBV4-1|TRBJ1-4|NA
CASSQGNRATNEKLFF
TGCGCCAGCAGCCAAGGTAACAGAGCAACTAATGAAAAACTGTTTTTT
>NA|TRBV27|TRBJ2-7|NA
CASSYRTPIYEQYF
TGTGCCAGCAGTTATCGGACTCCGATCTACGAGCAGTACTTC
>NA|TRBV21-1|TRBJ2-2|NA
CASSKEYREGKGELFF
TGTGCCAGCAGCAAAGAGTATCGGGAGGGCAAGGGGGAGCTGTTTTTT
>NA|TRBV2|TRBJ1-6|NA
CASTQEGSYNSPLHF
TGTGCCAGCACGCAGGAAGGCTCCTATAATTCACCCCTCCACTTT
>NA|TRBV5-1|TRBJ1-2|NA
CASGSTGELSYGYTF
TGCGCCAGCGGGTCGACCGGGGAGCTTTCCTATGGCTACACCTTC
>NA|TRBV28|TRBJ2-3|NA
CASRPQTGKRATDTQYF
TGTGCCAGCAGGCCCCAGACGGGGAAGCGGGCCACAGATACGCAGTATTTT
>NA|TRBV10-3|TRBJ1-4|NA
CAISRTQTNEKLFF
TGTGCCATCAGTAGGACACAAACTAATGAAAAACTGTTTTTT
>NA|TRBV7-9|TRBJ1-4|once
CASSPQGRVNEKLFF
TGTGCCAGCAGCCCCCAAGGCAGGGTAAATGAAAAACTGTTTTTT
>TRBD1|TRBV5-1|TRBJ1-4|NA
CASSFGPAGQGNQKLFF
TGCGCCAGCAGCTTTGGGCCCGCGGGACAGGGTAATCAAAAACTGTTTTTT
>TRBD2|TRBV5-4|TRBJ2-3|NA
CASSPGTSGRGTDTQYF
TGTGCCAGCAGCCCGGGGACTAGCGGGAGGGGGACAGATACGCAGTATTTT
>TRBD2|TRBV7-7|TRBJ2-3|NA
CASSLGGGGTDTQYF
TGTGCTAGCAGCTTAGGTGGGGGGGGCACAGATACGCAGTATTTT
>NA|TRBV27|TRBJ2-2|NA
CASSLYRNTGELFF
TGTGCCAGCAGTTTATACAGAAACACCGGGGAGCTGTTTTTT
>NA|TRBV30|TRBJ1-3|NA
CAWTPTGNTIYF
TGTGCCTGGACCCCCACTGGAAACACCATATATTTT
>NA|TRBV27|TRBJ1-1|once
CAVGGLNTEAFF
TGTGCCGTGGGGGGATTAAACACTGAAGCTTTCTTT
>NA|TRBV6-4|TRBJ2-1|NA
CASGLTSSHNEQFF
TGTGCCAGCGGCCTGACTAGTAGCCACAATGAGCAGTTCTTC
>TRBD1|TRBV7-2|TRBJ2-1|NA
CASSWTGALDEQFF
TGTGCCAGCAGCTGGACAGGGGCCTTGGATGAGCAGTTCTTC
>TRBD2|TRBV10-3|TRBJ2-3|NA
CAISGSSGEFASTDTQYF
TGTGCCATCAGTGGGTCTAGCGGGGAGTTCGCTAGCACAGATACGCAGTATTTT
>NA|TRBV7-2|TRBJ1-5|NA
CASSLWGAGNQPQHF
TGTGCCAGCAGCTTATGGGGCGCGGGCAATCAGCCCCAGCATTTT
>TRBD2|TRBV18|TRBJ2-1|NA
CASSPGLAGAYNEQFF
TGTGCCAGCTCACCCGGGCTAGCGGGGGCCTACAATGAGCAGTTCTTC
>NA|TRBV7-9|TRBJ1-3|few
CASSLAPSAGNTIYF
TGTGCCAGCAGCTTAGCGCCCAGCGCTGGAAACACCATATATTTT
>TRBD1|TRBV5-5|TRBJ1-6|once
CASSFVVGQGNSPLHF
TGTGCCAGCAGCTTTGTAGTTGGACAGGGGAATTCACCCCTCCACTTT
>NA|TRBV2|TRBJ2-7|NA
CASSAQGHSYEQYF
TGTGCCAGCAGTGCACAGGGCCATTCCTACGAGCAGTACTTC
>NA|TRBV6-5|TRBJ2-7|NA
CASSYSSGNYEQYF
TGTGCCAGCAGTTACTCATCGGGGAACTACGAGCAGTACTTC
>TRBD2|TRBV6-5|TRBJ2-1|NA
CASRDWTSGDNEQFF
TGTGCCAGCAGGGACTGGACTAGCGGGGACAATGAGCAGTTCTTC
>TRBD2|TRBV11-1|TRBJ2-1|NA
CASSSPGLAGYEQFF
TGTGCCAGCAGCTCCCCGGGACTAGCGGGGTATGAGCAGTTCTTC
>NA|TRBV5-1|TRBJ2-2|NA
CASSSPSGGRELFF
TGCGCCAGCAGCTCTCCAAGCGGCGGCAGGGAGCTGTTTTTT